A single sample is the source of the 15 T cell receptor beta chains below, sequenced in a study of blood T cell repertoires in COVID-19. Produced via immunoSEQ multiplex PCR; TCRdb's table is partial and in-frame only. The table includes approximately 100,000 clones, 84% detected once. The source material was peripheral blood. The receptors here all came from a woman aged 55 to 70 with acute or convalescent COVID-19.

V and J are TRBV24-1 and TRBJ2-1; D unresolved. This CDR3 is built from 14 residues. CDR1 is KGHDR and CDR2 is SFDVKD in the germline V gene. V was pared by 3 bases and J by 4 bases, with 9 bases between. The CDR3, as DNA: TGTGCCACCAGTGATCCTTCCAGGTACAATGAGCAGTTCTTC. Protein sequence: CATSDPSRYNEQFF.

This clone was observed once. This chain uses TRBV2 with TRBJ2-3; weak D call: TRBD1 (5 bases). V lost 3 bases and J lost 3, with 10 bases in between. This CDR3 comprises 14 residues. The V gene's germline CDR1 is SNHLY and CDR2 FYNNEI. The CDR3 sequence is CASSDREGTDTQYF. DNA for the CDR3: TGTGCCAGCAGTGACAGGGAAGGGACAGATACGCAGTATTTT.

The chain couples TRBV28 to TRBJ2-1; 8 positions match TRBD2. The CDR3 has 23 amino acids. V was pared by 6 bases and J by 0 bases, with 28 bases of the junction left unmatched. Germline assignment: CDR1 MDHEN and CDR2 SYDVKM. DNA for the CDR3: TGTGCCAGCAGCCGGGGGGGCCCATATTTCGGACAATCGGCGGGGAGCTCCTACAATGAGCAGTTCTTC. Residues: CASSRGGPYFGQSAGSSYNEQFF.

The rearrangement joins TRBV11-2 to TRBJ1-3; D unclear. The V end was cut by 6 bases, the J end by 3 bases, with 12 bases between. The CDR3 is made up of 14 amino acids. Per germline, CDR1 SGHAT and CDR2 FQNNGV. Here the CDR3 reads CASSTRQVGNTIYF. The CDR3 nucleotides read TGTGCCAGCAGTACCAGGCAGGTTGGAAACACCATATATTTT.

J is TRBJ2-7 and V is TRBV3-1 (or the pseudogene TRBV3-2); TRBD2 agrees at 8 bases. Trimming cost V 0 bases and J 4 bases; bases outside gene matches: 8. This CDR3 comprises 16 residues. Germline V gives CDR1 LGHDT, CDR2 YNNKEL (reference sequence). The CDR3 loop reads CASSQDRSGSKYEQYF. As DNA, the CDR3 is TGTGCCAGCAGCCAAGATAGGAGCGGGAGCAAATACGAGCAGTACTTC.

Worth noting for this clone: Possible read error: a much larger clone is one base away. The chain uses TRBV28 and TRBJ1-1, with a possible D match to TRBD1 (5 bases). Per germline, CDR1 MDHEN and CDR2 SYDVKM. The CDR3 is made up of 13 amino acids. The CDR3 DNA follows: TGTGCCAGTCGGGGGAGTACGGGGACTGAAACTTTCTTT. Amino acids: CASRGSTGTETFF.

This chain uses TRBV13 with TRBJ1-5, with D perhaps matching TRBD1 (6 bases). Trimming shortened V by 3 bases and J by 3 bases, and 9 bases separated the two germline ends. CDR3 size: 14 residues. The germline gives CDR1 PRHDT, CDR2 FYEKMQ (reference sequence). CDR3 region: CASSLGHPNQPQHF. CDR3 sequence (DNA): TGTGCCAGCAGCTTGGGACACCCCAATCAGCCCCAGCATTTT.

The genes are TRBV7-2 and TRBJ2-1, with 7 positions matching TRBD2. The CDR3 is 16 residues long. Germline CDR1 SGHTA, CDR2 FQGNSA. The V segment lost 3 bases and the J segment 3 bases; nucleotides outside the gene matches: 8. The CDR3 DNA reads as TGTGCCAGCAGCTTTTTAGGGAGCGGGAACTACAATGAGCAGTTCTTC. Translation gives CASSFLGSGNYNEQFF.

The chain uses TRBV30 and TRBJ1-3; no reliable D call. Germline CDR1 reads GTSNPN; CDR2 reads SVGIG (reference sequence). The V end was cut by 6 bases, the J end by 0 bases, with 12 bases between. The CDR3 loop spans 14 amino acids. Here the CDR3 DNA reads TGTGCCTGTTCTAGGGAGCCCTCTGGAAACACCATATATTTT. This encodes CACSREPSGNTIYF.

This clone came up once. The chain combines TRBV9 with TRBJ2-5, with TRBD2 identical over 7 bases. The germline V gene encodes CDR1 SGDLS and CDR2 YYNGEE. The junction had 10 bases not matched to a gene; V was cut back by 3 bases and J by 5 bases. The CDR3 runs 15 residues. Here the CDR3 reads CASSAIGGTLETQYF. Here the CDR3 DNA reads TGTGCCAGCAGCGCCATCGGGGGGACTTTGGAGACCCAGTACTTC.

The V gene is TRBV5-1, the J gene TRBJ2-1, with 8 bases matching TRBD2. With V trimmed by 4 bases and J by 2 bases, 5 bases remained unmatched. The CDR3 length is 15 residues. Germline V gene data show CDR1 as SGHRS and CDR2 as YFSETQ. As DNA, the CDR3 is TGCGCCAGCAGCCAAACTAGCGGAGCCTACAATGAGCAGTTCTTC. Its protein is CASSQTSGAYNEQFF. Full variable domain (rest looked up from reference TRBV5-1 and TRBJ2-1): KAGVTQTPRYLIKTRGQQVTLSCSPISGHRSVSWYQQTPGQGLQFLFEYFSETQRNKGNFPGRFSGRQFSNSRSEMNVSTLELGDSALYLCASSQTSGAYNEQFFGPGTRLTVL.

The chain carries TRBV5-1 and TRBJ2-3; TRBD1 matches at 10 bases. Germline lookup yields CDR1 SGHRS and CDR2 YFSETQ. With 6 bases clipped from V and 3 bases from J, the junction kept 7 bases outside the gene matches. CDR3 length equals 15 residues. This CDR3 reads CASKFRDRGTDTQYF. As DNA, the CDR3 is TGCGCCAGCAAATTCCGGGACAGGGGTACAGATACGCAGTATTTT. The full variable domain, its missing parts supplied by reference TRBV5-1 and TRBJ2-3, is KAGVTQTPRYLIKTRGQQVTLSCSPISGHRSVSWYQQTPGQGLQFLFEYFSETQRNKGNFPGRFSGRQFSNSRSEMNVSTLELGDSALYLCASKFRDRGTDTQYFGPGTRLTVL.

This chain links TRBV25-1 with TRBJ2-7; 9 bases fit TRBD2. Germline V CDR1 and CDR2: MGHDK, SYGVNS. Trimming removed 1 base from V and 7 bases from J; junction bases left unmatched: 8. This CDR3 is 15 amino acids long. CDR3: CASSESAGGPQEQYF. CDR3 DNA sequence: TGTGCCAGCAGTGAATCTGCGGGAGGGCCACAGGAGCAGTACTTC.

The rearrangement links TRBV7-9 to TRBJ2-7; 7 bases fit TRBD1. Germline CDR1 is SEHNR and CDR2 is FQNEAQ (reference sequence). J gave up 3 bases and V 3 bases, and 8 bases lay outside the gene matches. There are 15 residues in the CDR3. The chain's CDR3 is CASSFTGETNYEQYF. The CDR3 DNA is TGTGCCAGCAGCTTTACAGGGGAAACGAACTACGAGCAGTACTTC.

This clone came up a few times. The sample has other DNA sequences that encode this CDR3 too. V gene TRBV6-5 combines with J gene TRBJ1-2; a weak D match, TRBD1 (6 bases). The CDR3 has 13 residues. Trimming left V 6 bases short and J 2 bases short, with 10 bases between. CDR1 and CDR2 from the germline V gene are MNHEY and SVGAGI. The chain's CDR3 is CASRRTENYGYTF. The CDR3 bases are TGTGCCAGCAGAAGGACAGAGAACTATGGCTACACCTTC.